These T cell receptor beta chains were read from a single sample in a study of cytomegalovirus exposure and HLA in healthy donors. TCRdb's copy holds only in-frame clones and misses some; the assay was immunoSEQ multiplex PCR. This repertoire includes 130,000 to 150,000 clones. Sequenced input: PBMCs. The receptors derive from a male donor in good health and CMV-seronegative. Each CDR3 is given with its conserved first and last residue. The D gene is left open where the match is weak.

>TRBJ1-1|.|TRBV27
CASSLGKFGEAFF
TGTGCCAGCAGCCTCGGGAAGTTTGGTGAAGCTTTCTTT
>TRBJ2-1|.|TRBV6-1
CATRNSNEQFF
TGTGCCACCAGAAACAGCAATGAGCAGTTCTTC
>TRBJ2-1|TRBD1|TRBV7-9
CASSLEDRVREQFF
TGTGCCAGCAGCTTAGAGGACAGGGTAAGGGAGCAGTTCTTC
>TRBJ1-2|TRBD1|TRBV15
CATSRRLGQALEGYTF
TGTGCCACCAGCAGAAGATTAGGACAGGCCCTCGAAGGCTACACCTTC
>TRBJ2-7|TRBD2|TRBV7-3
CASSFGGTSYEQYF
TGTGCCAGCAGCTTCGGGGGGACCTCCTACGAGCAGTACTTC
>TRBJ2-1|.|TRBV7-6
CASSLASSAYNEQFF
TGTGCCAGCAGCTTAGCGTCTAGCGCCTACAATGAGCAGTTCTTC
>TRBJ2-3|TRBD2|TRBV4-2
CASSLTTSGGADTQYF
TGTGCCAGCAGCCTAACGACTAGCGGGGGGGCCGATACGCAGTATTTT
>TRBJ1-1|.|TRBV27
CASSSSVNTEAFF
TGTGCCAGCAGTTCTTCCGTGAACACTGAAGCTTTCTTT
>TRBJ2-1|TRBD2|TRBV11-2
CASTFTSGKNNEQFF
TGTGCCAGCACTTTCACTAGCGGGAAAAACAATGAGCAGTTCTTC
>TRBJ1-4|TRBD1|TRBV7-9
CASSPDRGNEKLFF
TGTGCCAGCAGCCCAGACAGGGGCAATGAAAAACTGTTTTTT
>TRBJ1-4|.|TRBV5-4
CASSYGTPRGGEKLFF
TGTGCCAGCAGCTATGGGACGCCTCGGGGAGGGGAAAAACTGTTTTTT
>TRBJ1-5|.|TRBV6-5
CASSRRGQPQHF
TGTGCCAGCAGCCGGAGGGGTCAGCCCCAGCATTTT
>TRBJ1-1|.|TRBV27
CASSLARGGGTEAFF
TGTGCCAGCAGTTTAGCCAGGGGCGGGGGCACTGAAGCTTTCTTT
>TRBJ2-5|.|TRBV6-5
CASSPPGSVSGAQYF
TGTGCCAGCAGTCCTCCCGGCTCTGTCTCCGGAGCCCAGTACTTC
>TRBJ1-1|.|TRBV9
CASSVVGGVRAEAFF
TGTGCCAGCAGCGTAGTAGGGGGGGTTCGAGCTGAAGCTTTCTTT
>TRBJ2-1|TRBD2|TRBV4-1
CASNGLAGEDEQFF
TGCGCCAGCAACGGACTAGCGGGAGAGGATGAGCAGTTCTTC
>TRBJ1-5|TRBD1|TRBV5-5
CASSWGQGNQPQHF
TGTGCCAGCAGCTGGGGACAGGGCAATCAGCCCCAGCATTTT
>TRBJ2-7|.|TRBV5-6
CASSSDPPHRVSEQYF
TGTGCCAGCAGTTCTGATCCCCCTCACAGGGTGAGCGAGCAGTACTTC
>TRBJ1-2|.|TRBV13
CASSFSGTKLSGGYTF
TGTGCCAGCAGCTTTTCGGGGACGAAATTAAGCGGGGGCTACACCTTC
>TRBJ2-7|.|TRBV15
CATSRDIGTEDEQYF
TGTGCCACCAGCAGAGATATAGGGACTGAGGACGAGCAGTACTTC